This record looks at one T cell receptor beta chain sequence and its context. Its antigen is still unknown. These data originate in a study of shared clonotypes between healthy human individuals. Broader study findings: In several donors, around 4.5% of naive CD4 clonotypes appeared in common.

In the sorted-subset replicate PCRs, approximately 200 ng DNA, 29,000 or so T cell genomes, was used. Libraries were prepared by immunoSEQ multiplex PCR; TCRdb keeps only in-frame clonotypes and omits some of them. The sample records about 2.4 million clones, 93% being singletons. This CDR3 is built from 15 residues. CDR1 MNHEY and CDR2 SMNVEV come from the germline V gene (reference sequence). The V gene lost 5 bases and the J gene lost 4 bases, with 17 bases spanning the gap. The sequenced material came from naive CD4+ T cells from PBMCs. The subset is: CD45RA+ positively selected. The source is a man aged 18-30 years in good health. Some clones in this sample may be carry-over from other donors' samples. The rearrangement uses TRBV27 and TRBJ1-1; possibly TRBD1 for D (5 bases). The DNA of the CDR3 is TGTGCCAGCAGTAGGGGACGGGGGTTCACCACTGAAGCTTTCTTT. Translation gives CASSRGRGFTTEAFF.